A selection of T cell receptor beta chains follows, all from one sample in a study of cytomegalovirus exposure and HLA in healthy donors. The table came from immunoSEQ multiplex PCR; TCRdb's copy has only in-frame clones and leaves some out. Of tens of thousands of clones in the sample, roughly 76% were seen once. The sequencing sample was made of PBMCs. All receptors come from a male donor in good health and CMV-seropositive. The CDR3 runs from the conserved cysteine through the conserved F or W. The D gene is left open where the match is weak. Expanded clones are given a class, and other clones once, few, many or no size at all.

D | J | V | length | size | CDR3 | DNA
TRBD2 | TRBJ2-3 | TRBV4-3 | 13 | NA | CASSRGGAGTQYF | TGCGCCAGCAGCCGCGGAGGAGCGGGAACGCAGTATTTT
TRBD2 | TRBJ2-7 | TRBV27 | 17 | NA | CASSFGGVSGSGYEQYF | TGTGCCAGCAGTTTTGGGGGGGTGAGCGGGAGCGGCTACGAGCAGTACTTC
NA | TRBJ2-1 | TRBV19 | 16 | NA | CASSRRGGDTNNEQFF | TGTGCCAGTAGCCGGAGGGGGGGGGATACAAACAATGAGCAGTTCTTC
TRBD2 | TRBJ2-1 | TRBV29-1 | 14 | NA | CSVARGTSFNEQFF | TGCAGCGTTGCGCGGGGGACCTCATTCAATGAGCAGTTCTTC
TRBD2 | TRBJ2-4 | TRBV5-4 | 18 | few | CASSLVDSGRGAKNIQYF | TGTGCCAGCAGCTTGGTAGATAGCGGGAGAGGAGCCAAAAACATTCAGTACTTC
NA | TRBJ2-7 | TRBV15 | 19 | NA | CATSRDQRRGPGKSYEQYF | TGTGCCACCAGCAGAGATCAACGAAGAGGACCCGGGAAATCCTACGAGCAGTACTTC
NA | TRBJ2-6 | TRBV28 | 16 | NA | CASSFLLVSGANVLTF | TGTGCCAGCAGTTTTCTTTTAGTCTCTGGGGCCAACGTCCTGACTTTC
TRBD1 | TRBJ1-5 | TRBV7-2 | 14 | few | CASSPGTANQPQHF | TGTGCCAGCAGCCCCGGGACAGCTAATCAGCCCCAGCATTTT
NA | TRBJ2-6 | TRBV4-2 | 15 | NA | CASSQDSAGANVLTF | TGTGCCAGCAGCCAAGATAGTGCTGGGGCCAACGTCCTGACTTTC
NA | TRBJ2-2 | TRBV7-3 | 12 | NA | CASSSSAGELFF | TGTGCCAGCAGCTCTAGTGCCGGGGAGCTGTTTTTT
NA | TRBJ1-1 | TRBV6-5 | 11 | NA | CASGERAEAFF | TGTGCCAGCGGAGAACGTGCTGAAGCTTTCTTT
NA | TRBJ1-5 | TRBV6-5 | 13 | NA | CASSSAENQPQHF | TGTGCCAGCAGTTCCGCGGAAAATCAGCCCCAGCATTTT
TRBD1 | TRBJ2-7 | TRBV7-8 | 14 | few | CASSTGTGFYEQYF | TGTGCCAGCAGTACCGGGACAGGGTTCTACGAGCAGTACTTC
NA | TRBJ2-5 | TRBV7-9 | 16 | few | CASSLNSGGTQETQYF | TGTGCCAGCAGCTTGAATTCCGGGGGAACCCAAGAGACCCAGTACTTC
TRBD2 | TRBJ2-3 | TRBV4-3 | 18 | NA | CASSPRALAGGYADTQYF | TGCGCCAGCAGCCCACGTGCTCTAGCGGGGGGGTATGCAGATACGCAGTATTTT
NA | TRBJ2-1 | TRBV6-4 | 15 | NA | CASSEGTRSYNGQFF | TGTGCCAGCAGTGAGGGCACTCGCTCCTACAATGGGCAGTTCTTC
NA | TRBJ1-1 | TRBV4-3 | 14 | NA | CASSQDSRRAEAFF | TGCGCCAGCAGCCAAGATTCGCGGAGGGCTGAAGCTTTCTTT
TRBD1 | TRBJ2-7 | TRBV9 | 15 | NA | CASSVESTGGYEQYF | TGTGCCAGCAGCGTAGAAAGTACAGGGGGCTACGAGCAGTACTTC
NA | TRBJ2-6 | TRBV19 | 15 | NA | CASMDTDSGANVLTF | TGTGCCAGTATGGACACGGACTCTGGGGCCAACGTCCTGACTTTC
NA | TRBJ1-2 | TRBV6-5 | 14 | NA | CASSYSAGPYGYTF | TGTGCCAGCAGTTACTCGGCAGGGCCCTATGGCTACACCTTC
NA | TRBJ1-2 | TRBV30 | 13 | NA | CAWKPGVPSGYTF | TGTGCCTGGAAGCCGGGGGTTCCCTCTGGCTACACCTTC
NA | TRBJ2-1 | TRBV5-4 | 16 | NA | CASSKNARRSYNEQFF | TGTGCCAGCAGCAAAAACGCTAGGCGGTCCTACAATGAGCAGTTCTTC
NA | TRBJ1-2 | TRBV5-1 | 14 | NA | CASSPGGGGYGYTF | TGCGCCAGCAGCCCCGGCGGGGGCGGCTATGGCTACACCTTC
TRBD1 | TRBJ1-3 | TRBV6-5 | 14 | once | CASAGTGGRNTIYF | TGTGCCAGCGCTGGGACAGGGGGCAGAAACACCATATATTTT
TRBD1 | TRBJ1-2 | TRBV7-3 | 16 | NA | CASSLSSGTGGYGYTF | TGTGCCAGCAGCTTAAGTTCGGGGACAGGGGGCTATGGCTACACCTTC
TRBD1 | TRBJ1-6 | TRBV2 | 16 | few | CASSDGRDRGNSPLHF | TGTGCCAGCAGTGATGGGCGGGACAGGGGCAATTCACCCCTCCACTTT
TRBD2 | TRBJ2-7 | TRBV6-1 | 14 | NA | CASRTGGGTYEQYF | TGTGCCAGCAGAACTGGGGGGGGAACCTACGAGCAGTACTTC
NA | TRBJ1-1 | TRBV9 | 10 | NA | CASSASRAFF | TGTGCCAGCAGCGCCAGTCGAGCTTTCTTT
NA | TRBJ1-4 | TRBV5-6 | 14 | NA | CASSLRQVNEKLFF | TGTGCCAGCAGCTTAAGACAGGTTAATGAAAAACTGTTTTTT
NA | TRBJ1-1 | TRBV7-9 | 14 | NA | CASSLTGQNTEAFF | TGTGCCAGCAGCTTAACAGGACAGAACACTGAAGCTTTCTTT
TRBD2 | TRBJ2-7 | TRBV7-9 | 17 | NA | CASSYPPLAGVPYEQYF | TGTGCCAGCAGCTACCCACCTCTAGCGGGCGTTCCCTACGAGCAGTACTTC
NA | TRBJ2-5 | TRBV5-4 | 14 | NA | CASSLKTGQETQYF | TGTGCCAGCAGCTTGAAAACGGGCCAAGAGACCCAGTACTTC